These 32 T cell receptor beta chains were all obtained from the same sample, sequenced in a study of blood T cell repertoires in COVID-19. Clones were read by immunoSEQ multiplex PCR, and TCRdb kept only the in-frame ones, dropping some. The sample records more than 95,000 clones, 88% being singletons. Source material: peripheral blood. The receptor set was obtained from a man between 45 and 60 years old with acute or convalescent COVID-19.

The CDR3 region has the DNA TGTGCCAGCAGTTCGGACACCATCTCCTACGAGCAGTACTTC. Encoded protein: CASSSDTISYEQYF. V is TRBV6-2 or TRBV6-3 and J is TRBJ2-7; D may be TRBD1 (5 bases). V was shortened by 4 bases and J by 0 bases, with 10 bases between the two germline ends. CDR3 size: 14 residues. CDR1 is MNHEY, CDR2 SVGEGT, per germline.

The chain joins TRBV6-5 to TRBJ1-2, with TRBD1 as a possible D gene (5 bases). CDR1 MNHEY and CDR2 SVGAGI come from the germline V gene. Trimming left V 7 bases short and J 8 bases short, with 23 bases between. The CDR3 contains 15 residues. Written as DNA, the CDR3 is TGTGCCAGCACCCGCCCGGGAGGGGCAGGAGAAGGCTACACCTTC. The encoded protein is CASTRPGGAGEGYTF.

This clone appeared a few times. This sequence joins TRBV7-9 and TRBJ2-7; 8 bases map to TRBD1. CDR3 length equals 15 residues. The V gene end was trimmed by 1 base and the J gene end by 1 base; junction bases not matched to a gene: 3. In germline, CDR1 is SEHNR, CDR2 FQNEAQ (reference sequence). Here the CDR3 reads CASSLEGTGSYEQYF. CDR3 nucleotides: TGTGCCAGCAGCTTAGAAGGGACAGGTTCCTACGAGCAGTACTTC.

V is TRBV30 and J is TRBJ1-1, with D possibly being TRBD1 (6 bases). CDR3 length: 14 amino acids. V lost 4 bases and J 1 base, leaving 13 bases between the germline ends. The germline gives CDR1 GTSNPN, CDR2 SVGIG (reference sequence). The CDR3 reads CAWNGGQGNTEAFF. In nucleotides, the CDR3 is TGTGCCTGGAATGGGGGCCAGGGGAACACTGAAGCTTTCTTT. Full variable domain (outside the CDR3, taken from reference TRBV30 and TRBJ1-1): SQTIHQWPATLVQPVGSPLSLECTVEGTSNPNLYWYRQAAGRGLQLLFYSVGIGQISSEVPQNLSASRPQDRQFILSSKKLLLSDSGFYLCAWNGGQGNTEAFFGQGTRLTVV.

Here the CDR3 DNA reads TGCGCCAGCAGCCAAGAGCGTTACGGTTTCGAGTACGAGCAGTACTTC. It translates to CASSQERYGFEYEQYF. The gene calls are TRBV4-3 and TRBJ2-7, with unresolved D. CDR3 length: 16 residues. In germline, CDR1 is LGHNA, CDR2 YSLEER. V lost 0 bases to trimming and J lost 4 bases, with 16 bases between them.

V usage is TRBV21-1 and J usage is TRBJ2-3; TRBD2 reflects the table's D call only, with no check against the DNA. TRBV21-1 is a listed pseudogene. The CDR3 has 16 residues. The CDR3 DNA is TGTGCCAGCAGCAAGGGACTAGCGGGAGATACAGATACGCAGTATTTT. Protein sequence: CASSKGLAGDTDTQYF.

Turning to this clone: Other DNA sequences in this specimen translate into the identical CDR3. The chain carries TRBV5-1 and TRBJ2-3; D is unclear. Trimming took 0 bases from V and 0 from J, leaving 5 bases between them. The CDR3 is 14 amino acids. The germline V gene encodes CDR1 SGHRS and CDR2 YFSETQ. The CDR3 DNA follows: TGCGCCAGCAGCTTGGGACAAAGCACAGATACGCAGTATTTT. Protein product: CASSLGQSTDTQYF.

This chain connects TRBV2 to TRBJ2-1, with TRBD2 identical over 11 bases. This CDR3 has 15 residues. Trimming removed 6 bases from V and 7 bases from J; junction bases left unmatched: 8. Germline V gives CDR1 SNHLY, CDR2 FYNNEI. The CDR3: CASSQTSGSRNEQFF. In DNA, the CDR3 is TGTGCCAGCAGCCAAACTAGCGGGAGTCGGAATGAGCAGTTCTTC. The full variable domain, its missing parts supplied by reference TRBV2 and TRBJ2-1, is EPEVTQTPSHQVTQMGQEVILRCVPISNHLYFYWYRQILGQKVEFLVSFYNNEISEKSEIFDDQFSVERPDGSNFTLKIRSTKLEDSAMYFCASSQTSGSRNEQFFGPGTRLTVL.

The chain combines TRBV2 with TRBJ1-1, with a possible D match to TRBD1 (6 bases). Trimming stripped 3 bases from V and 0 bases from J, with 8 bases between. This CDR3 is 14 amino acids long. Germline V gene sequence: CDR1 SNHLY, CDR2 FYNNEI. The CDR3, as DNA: TGTGCCAGCAGTGAGGGGGACATGAACACTGAAGCTTTCTTT. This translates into CASSEGDMNTEAFF. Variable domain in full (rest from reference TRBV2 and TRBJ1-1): EPEVTQTPSHQVTQMGQEVILRCVPISNHLYFYWYRQILGQKVEFLVSFYNNEISEKSEIFDDQFSVERPDGSNFTLKIRSTKLEDSAMYFCASSEGDMNTEAFFGQGTRLTVV.

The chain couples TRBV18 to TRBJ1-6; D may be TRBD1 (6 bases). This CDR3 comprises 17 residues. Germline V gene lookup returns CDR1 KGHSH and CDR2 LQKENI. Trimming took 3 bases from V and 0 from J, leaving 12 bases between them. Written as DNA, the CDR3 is TGTGCCAGCTCACCGCGAACAGGGAGCTCCTATAATTCACCCCTCCACTTT. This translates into CASSPRTGSSYNSPLHF.

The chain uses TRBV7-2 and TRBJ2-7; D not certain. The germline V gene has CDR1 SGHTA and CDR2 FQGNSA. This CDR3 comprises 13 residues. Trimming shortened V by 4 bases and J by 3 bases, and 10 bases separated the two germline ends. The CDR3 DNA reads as TGTGCCAGCAGCTCCCCGAACAGCTACGAGCAGTACTTC. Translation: CASSSPNSYEQYF. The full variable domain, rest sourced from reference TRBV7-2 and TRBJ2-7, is GAGVSQSPSNKVTEKGKDVELRCDPISGHTALYWYRQSLGQGLEFLIYFQGNSAPDKSGLPSDRFSAERTGGSVSTLTIQRTQQEDSAVYLCASSSPNSYEQYFGPGTRLTVT.

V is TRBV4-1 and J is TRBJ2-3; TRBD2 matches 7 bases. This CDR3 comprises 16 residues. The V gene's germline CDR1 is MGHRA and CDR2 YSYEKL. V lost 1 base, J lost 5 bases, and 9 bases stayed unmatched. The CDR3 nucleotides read TGCGCCAGCAGCCAAGCGGTGGGCCAGCGGGGAGATACGCAGTATTTT. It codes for CASSQAVGQRGDTQYF.

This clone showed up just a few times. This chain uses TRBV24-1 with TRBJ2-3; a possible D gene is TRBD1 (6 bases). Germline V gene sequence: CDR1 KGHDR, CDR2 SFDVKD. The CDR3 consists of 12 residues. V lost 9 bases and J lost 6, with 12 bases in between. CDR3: CATDRRWDTQYF. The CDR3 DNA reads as TGTGCCACCGACAGGAGATGGGATACGCAGTATTTT.

The CDR3 spells CASSLEGSYNEQFF. The CDR3 DNA is TGTGCCAGCAGCTTAGAGGGCAGCTACAATGAGCAGTTCTTC. The chain has TRBV11-2 and TRBJ2-1; D is uncertain. Germline CDR1 reads SGHAT; CDR2 reads FQNNGV. CDR3 length: 14 residues. V lost 0 bases and J 3 bases, leaving 6 bases between the germline ends.

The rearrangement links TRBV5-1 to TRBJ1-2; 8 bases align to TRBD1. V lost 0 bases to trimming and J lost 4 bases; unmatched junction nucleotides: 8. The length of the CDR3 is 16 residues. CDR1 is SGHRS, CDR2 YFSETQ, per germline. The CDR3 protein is CASSLAGQGDFYGYTF. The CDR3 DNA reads TGCGCCAGCAGCTTGGCCGGACAGGGAGACTTCTATGGCTACACCTTC. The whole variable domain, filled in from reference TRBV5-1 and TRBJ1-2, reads KAGVTQTPRYLIKTRGQQVTLSCSPISGHRSVSWYQQTPGQGLQFLFEYFSETQRNKGNFPGRFSGRQFSNSRSEMNVSTLELGDSALYLCASSLAGQGDFYGYTFGSGTRLTVV.

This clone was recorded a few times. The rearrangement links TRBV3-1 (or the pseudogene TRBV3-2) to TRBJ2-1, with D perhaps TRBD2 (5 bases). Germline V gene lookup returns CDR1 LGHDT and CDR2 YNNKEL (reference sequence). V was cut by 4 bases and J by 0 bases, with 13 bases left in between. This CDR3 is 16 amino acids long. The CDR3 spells CASSRQADFSYNEQFF. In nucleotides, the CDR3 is TGTGCCAGCAGCCGACAAGCGGATTTCTCCTACAATGAGCAGTTCTTC.

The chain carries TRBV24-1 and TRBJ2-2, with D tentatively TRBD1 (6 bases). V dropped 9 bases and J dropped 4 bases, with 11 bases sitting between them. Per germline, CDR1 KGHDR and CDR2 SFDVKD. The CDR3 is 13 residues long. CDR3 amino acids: CATRAGATGELFF. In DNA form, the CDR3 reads TGTGCCACCCGCGCAGGGGCCACCGGGGAGCTGTTTTTT.

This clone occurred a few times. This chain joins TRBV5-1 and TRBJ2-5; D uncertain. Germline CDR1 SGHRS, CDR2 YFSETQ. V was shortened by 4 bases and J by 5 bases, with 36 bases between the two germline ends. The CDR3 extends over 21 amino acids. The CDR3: CASSPMNIQDLTISLVETQYF. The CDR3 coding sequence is TGCGCCAGCAGCCCGATGAATATCCAGGATCTAACAATATCCCTGGTGGAGACCCAGTACTTC.

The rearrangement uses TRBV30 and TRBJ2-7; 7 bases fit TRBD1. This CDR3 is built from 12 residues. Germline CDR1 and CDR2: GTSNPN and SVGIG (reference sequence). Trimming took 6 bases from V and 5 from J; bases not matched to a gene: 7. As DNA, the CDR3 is TGTGCCTGTTCGACAGGGTTCAACGAGCAGTACTTC. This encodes CACSTGFNEQYF.

CDR3 bases: TGTGCCAGCAGCTTTTATGGTAGCGGGAGAGAAGAGACCCAGTACTTC. As protein: CASSFYGSGREETQYF. The chain links TRBV28 to TRBJ2-5, with 9 bases identical to TRBD2. The J segment lost 3 bases and the V segment lost 6 bases, leaving 11 bases of the junction unmatched. Germline CDR1 and CDR2: MDHEN and SYDVKM. This CDR3 region has 16 residues. Combining the CDR3 with reference TRBV28 and TRBJ2-5 gives the whole variable domain DVKVTQSSRYLVKRTGEKVFLECVQDMDHENMFWYRQDPGLGLRLIYFSYDVKMKEKGDIPEGYSVSREKKERFSLILESASTNQTSMYLCASSFYGSGREETQYFGPGTRLLVL.

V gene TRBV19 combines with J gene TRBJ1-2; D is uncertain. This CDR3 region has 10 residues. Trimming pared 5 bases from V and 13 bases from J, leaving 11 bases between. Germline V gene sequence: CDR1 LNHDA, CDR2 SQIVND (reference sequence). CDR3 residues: CASSEEKRTF. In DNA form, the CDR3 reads TGTGCCAGTAGTGAGGAAAAGCGCACCTTC.

CDR3: CASKVELLDYEQYF. As DNA, the CDR3 is TGTGCCAGCAAAGTAGAGCTCCTAGACTACGAGCAGTACTTC. This rearrangement joins TRBV2 to TRBJ2-7, with D hard to call. Trimming pared 7 bases from V and 3 bases from J, leaving 16 bases between. Germline CDR1 and CDR2: SNHLY and FYNNEI. The CDR3 consists of 14 residues.

The CDR3 coding sequence is TGTGCCAGCATTTCCCTAACAACTAGCGGACCTCACTACGAGCAGTACTTC. Amino acids: CASISLTTSGPHYEQYF. This chain connects TRBV2 to TRBJ2-7; 8 bases line up with TRBD2. The V segment lost 7 bases and the J segment 3 bases; nucleotides outside the gene matches: 17. Germline CDR1 and CDR2: SNHLY and FYNNEI. There are 17 residues in the CDR3.

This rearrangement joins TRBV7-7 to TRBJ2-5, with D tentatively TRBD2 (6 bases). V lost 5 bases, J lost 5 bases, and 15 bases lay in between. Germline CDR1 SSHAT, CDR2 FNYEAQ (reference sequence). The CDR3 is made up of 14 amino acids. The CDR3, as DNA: TGTGCCAGCAGCCCGAGGCATGGGGGGGAGACCCAGTACTTC. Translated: CASSPRHGGETQYF.

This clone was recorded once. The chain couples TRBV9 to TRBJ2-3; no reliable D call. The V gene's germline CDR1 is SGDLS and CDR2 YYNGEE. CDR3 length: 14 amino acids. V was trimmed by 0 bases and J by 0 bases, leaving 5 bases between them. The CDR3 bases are TGTGCCAGCAGCGTAGCTACTAGCACAGATACGCAGTATTTT. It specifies CASSVATSTDTQYF.

Written as DNA, the CDR3 is TGTGCCAGCTCACCCTCGACAGGGAACACTGAAGCTTTCTTT. It yields the protein CASSPSTGNTEAFF. The J gene is TRBJ1-1, the V gene TRBV18, with D perhaps TRBD1 (6 bases). Germline V gene data show CDR1 as KGHSH and CDR2 as LQKENI. V dropped 3 bases and J dropped 1 base, with 9 bases sitting between them. The CDR3 runs to 14 residues.

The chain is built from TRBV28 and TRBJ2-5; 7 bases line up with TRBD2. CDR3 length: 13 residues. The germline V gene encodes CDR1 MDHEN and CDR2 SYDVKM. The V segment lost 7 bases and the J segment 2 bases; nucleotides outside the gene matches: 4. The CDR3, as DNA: TGTGCCAGCAACGGCGGGAGTCAAGAGACCCAGTACTTC. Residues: CASNGGSQETQYF.

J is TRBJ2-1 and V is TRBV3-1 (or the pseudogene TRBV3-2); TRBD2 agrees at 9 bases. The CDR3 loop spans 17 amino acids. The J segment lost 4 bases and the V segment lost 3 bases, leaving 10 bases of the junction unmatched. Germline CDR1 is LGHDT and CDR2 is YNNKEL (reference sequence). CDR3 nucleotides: TGTGCCAGCAGCCACCGCAGACTAGCGGAAAAGTACAATGAGCAGTTCTTC. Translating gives CASSHRRLAEKYNEQFF.

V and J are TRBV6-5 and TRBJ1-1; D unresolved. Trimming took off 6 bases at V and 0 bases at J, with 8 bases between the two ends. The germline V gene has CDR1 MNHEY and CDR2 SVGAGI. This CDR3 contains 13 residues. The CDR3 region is CASSLSVNTEAFF. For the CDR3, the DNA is TGTGCCAGCAGCTTGTCTGTGAACACTGAAGCTTTCTTT.

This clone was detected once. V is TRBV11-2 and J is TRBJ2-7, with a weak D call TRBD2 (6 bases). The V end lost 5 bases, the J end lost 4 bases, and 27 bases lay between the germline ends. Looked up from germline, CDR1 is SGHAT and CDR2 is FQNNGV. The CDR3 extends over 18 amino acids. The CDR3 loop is CASSPKAIRDFLSYEQYF. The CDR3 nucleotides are TGTGCCAGCAGCCCCAAAGCGATCCGGGACTTCCTTTCTTACGAGCAGTACTTC.

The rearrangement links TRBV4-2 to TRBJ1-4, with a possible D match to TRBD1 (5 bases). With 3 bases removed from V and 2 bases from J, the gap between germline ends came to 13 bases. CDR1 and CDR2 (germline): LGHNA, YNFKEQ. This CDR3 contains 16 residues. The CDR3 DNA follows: TGTGCCAGCAGCCATTCCCCGGAGGGGACTAATGAAAAACTGTTTTTT. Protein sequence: CASSHSPEGTNEKLFF.

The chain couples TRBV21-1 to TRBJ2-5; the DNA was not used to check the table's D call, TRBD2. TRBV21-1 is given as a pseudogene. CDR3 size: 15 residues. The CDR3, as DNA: TGTGCCAGCAGCAAAGCGCTGGGGAGTGAGGAGACCCAGTACTTC. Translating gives CASSKALGSEETQYF.